This T cell receptor beta chain was identified during a study of radiotherapy plus CTLA-4 blockade in lung cancer. Germline CDR1 is SGHTA and CDR2 is FQGTGA. This CDR3 has 15 amino acids. V shed 0 bases, J shed 4 bases, and the junction held 2 bases outside the gene matches. Here immunoSEQ multiplex PCR was the method, and the copy in TCRdb shows in-frame clones only, minus some. The sample consists of around 90,000 clones, roughly 85% of them appearing once. The sequencing used peripheral blood, collected from a patient treated with radiotherapy plus ipilimumab. This receptor was taken from a human donor with non-small cell lung cancer who had stable disease on radiotherapy plus ipilimumab. This chain joins TRBV7-3 and TRBJ2-5; 10 bases map to TRBD2. The CDR3 loop reads CASSLTSGRSETQYF. The CDR3 DNA reads as TGTGCCAGCAGCTTAACTAGCGGGAGGTCAGAGACCCAGTACTTC.